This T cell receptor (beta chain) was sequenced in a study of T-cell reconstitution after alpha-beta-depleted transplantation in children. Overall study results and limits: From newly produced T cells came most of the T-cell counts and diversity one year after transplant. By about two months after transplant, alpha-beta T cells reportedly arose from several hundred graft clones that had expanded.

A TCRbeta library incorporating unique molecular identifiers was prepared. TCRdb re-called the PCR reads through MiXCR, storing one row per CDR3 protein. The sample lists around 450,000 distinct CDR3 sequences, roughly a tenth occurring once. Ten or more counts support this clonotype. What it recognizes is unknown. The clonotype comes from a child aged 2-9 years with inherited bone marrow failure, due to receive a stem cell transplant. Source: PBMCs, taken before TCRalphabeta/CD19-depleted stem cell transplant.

The DNA of the CDR3 is TGTGCCAGCAGTCTGGGACAGGAGACCTATGGCTACACCTTC. This encodes CASSLGQETYGYTF. V and J are TRBV28 and TRBJ1-2; 8 bases align to TRBD1. Germline-derived CDR1 and CDR2 are MDHEN and SYDVKM. Trimming at V came to 5 bases and at J to 4 bases, leaving 6 bases not matched to a gene. The CDR3 spans 14 residues.